A single sample is the source of the 15 T cell receptor beta chains below, sequenced in a study of T-cell reconstitution after alpha-beta-depleted transplantation in children. A library of TCRbeta sequences, prepared with unique molecular identifiers, was generated. TCRdb called the PCR reads again in MiXCR, with one record for every CDR3 protein. The sample shows about 500,000 distinct CDR3 sequences, approximately 32% of them seen only once. The starting material was PBMCs from the stem cell graft donor, obtained from the stem cell graft. All receptors come from a human donor who donated a stem cell graft to a child with aplastic anemia.

This chain links TRBV27 with TRBJ2-3, with TRBD1 as a possible D gene (5 bases). CDR1 is MNHEY, CDR2 SMNVEV, per germline (reference sequence). The CDR3 length is 16 residues. V lost 6 bases to trimming and J lost 0 bases, with 16 bases between them. The chain's CDR3 is CASRGVGAPSTDTQYF. The DNA of the CDR3 is TGTGCCAGCAGAGGGGTAGGTGCCCCTAGCACAGATACGCAGTATTTT.

This clonotype was seen only a few times. The J gene is TRBJ2-5, the V gene TRBV7-6; 8 bases match TRBD1. CDR1 SGHVS and CDR2 FNYEAQ come from the germline V gene. V was clipped by 6 bases and J by 3 bases; unmatched bases: 9. The CDR3 totals 15 residues. The CDR3 DNA follows: TGTGCCAGCAGTCTATCACCGGGACAGGAAGAGACCCAGTACTTC. Its protein is CASSLSPGQEETQYF.

The chain has TRBV7-7 and TRBJ2-7, with D unclear. This CDR3 comprises 13 residues. Germline-derived CDR1 and CDR2 are SSHAT and FNYEAQ (reference sequence). V was cut by 1 base and J by 6 bases, with 10 bases left in between. The CDR3 region is CASSLGALGEQYF. DNA for the CDR3: TGTGCCAGCAGCTTAGGCGCGCTGGGCGAGCAGTACTTC.

This clonotype was observed a handful of times. The rearrangement links TRBV6-1 to TRBJ1-4; the D is unclear. The germline V gene has CDR1 MNHNS and CDR2 SASEGT. CDR3 length: 15 amino acids. Between the trimmed V and J ends, which lost 5 bases and 0 bases, there was a span of 10 bases. The CDR3 coding sequence is TGTGCCAGCAGTCTGGAGGCTGCAACTAATGAAAAACTGTTTTTT. Residues: CASSLEAATNEKLFF.

This clonotype was detected a few times. J is TRBJ2-1 and V is TRBV28; TRBD2 matches at 14 bases. Germline V gene sequence: CDR1 MDHEN, CDR2 SYDVKM. This CDR3 is built from 16 residues. V was pared by 7 bases and J by 7 bases, with 9 bases of the junction left unmatched. The CDR3 DNA follows: TGTGCCAGCATCCCGGGACTAGCGGGAGTGAAGAATGAGCAGTTCTTC. Its translation: CASIPGLAGVKNEQFF.

As for this clonotype: A much more abundant neighbour one base away suggests this may be a read error. The chain links TRBV20-1 to TRBJ2-7, with D possibly called TRBD1 or TRBD2 (8 bases each). The ends were cut back, 6 bases at V and 6 bases at J, with 15 bases in the middle. This CDR3 comprises 12 residues. Germline loops: CDR1 DFQATT, CDR2 SNEGSKA (reference sequence). The CDR3 spells CSASSGTGEQYV. The CDR3 nucleotides read TGCAGTGCCAGTAGCGGGACAGGCGAGCAGTACGTC.

This clonotype came up a few times. The gene calls are TRBV5-1 and TRBJ1-1, with D unclear. Germline lookup yields CDR1 SGHRS and CDR2 YFSETQ. CDR3 length: 16 residues. V lost 2 bases to trimming and J lost 3 bases, with 17 bases between them. DNA of the CDR3: TGCGCCAGCAGCTTTTGGAGCCTGGTCTCGGACACTGAAGCTTTCTTT. Residues: CASSFWSLVSDTEAFF.

The J gene is TRBJ2-1, the V gene TRBV20-1, with 7 bases that match TRBD2. The V gene's germline CDR1 is DFQATT and CDR2 SNEGSKA (reference sequence). The length of the CDR3 is 13 residues. Trimming cost V 3 bases and J 9 bases; bases outside gene matches: 8. CDR3 nucleotides: TGCAGTGCTAGGGCCCCGACTAGCTCTGAGCAGTTCTTC. Protein product: CSARAPTSSEQFF.

This clonotype was seen a handful of times. The chain has TRBV29-1 and TRBJ2-1; 7 bases align to TRBD2. The germline CDR1 and CDR2 sequences are SQVTM and ANQGSEA. Trimming at V came to 6 bases and at J to 9 bases, leaving 17 bases not matched to a gene. The CDR3 covers 15 residues. CDR3 in DNA: TGCAGCGTCGTAAGGAAGGGGCGGGAGATTAGTGAGCAGTTCTTC. Its translation: CSVVRKGREISEQFF.

In this sample, this clonotype turned up a few times. V gene TRBV7-8 combines with J gene TRBJ2-7; 13 bases are shared with TRBD2. J was trimmed by 5 bases and V by 3 bases; bases with no gene match: 1. The CDR3 contains 14 residues. Germline loops: CDR1 SGHVS, CDR2 FQNEAQ. Here the CDR3 reads CASSFGLAGDEQYV. In DNA, the CDR3 is TGTGCCAGCAGCTTTGGACTAGCGGGAGACGAGCAGTACGTC.

The J gene is TRBJ2-1, the V gene TRBV12-5; weak D call: TRBD2 (5 bases). The germline CDR1 and CDR2 sequences are LGHNT and FRNRAP. Trimming stripped 5 bases from V and 9 bases from J, with 11 bases between. The CDR3 runs to 12 residues. The CDR3 DNA is TGTGCTAGTGGTCGGGGTCGGGGTGAGCAGTTCTTC. Encoded protein: CASGRGRGEQFF.

This clonotype was counted a few times. The chain uses TRBV9 and TRBJ2-7; D might be TRBD2 (6 bases). CDR3 length equals 14 residues. Germline CDR1 reads SGDLS; CDR2 reads YYNGEE. V was trimmed by 4 bases and J by 7 bases, leaving 18 bases between them. For the CDR3, the DNA is TGTGCCAGCAGCCCCAATACCGGGACTGATGAGCAGTACTTC. As protein: CASSPNTGTDEQYF. The whole variable domain, filled in from reference TRBV9 and TRBJ2-7, reads DSGVTQTPKHLITATGQRVTLRCSPRSGDLSVYWYQQSLDQGLQFLIQYYNGEERAKGNILERFSAQQFPDLHSELNLSSLELGDSALYFCASSPNTGTDEQYFGPGTRLTVT.

Only a few counts were recorded for this clonotype. J is TRBJ1-1 and V is TRBV9; D uncertain. Per the germline V gene, CDR1 is SGDLS and CDR2 is YYNGEE. V was cut by 2 bases and J by 1 base, with 6 bases left in between. The CDR3 sequence is 13 residues long. In DNA, the CDR3 is TGTGCCAGCAGCGTGACCAGGAACACTGAAGCTTTCTTT. Protein: CASSVTRNTEAFF.

The rearrangement links TRBV7-9 to TRBJ1-2; 7 bases line up with TRBD1. V dropped 3 bases and J dropped 4; count of bases not matched to a gene: 5. The germline CDR1 and CDR2 sequences are SEHNR and FQNEAQ (reference sequence). The CDR3 is 14 residues long. The CDR3 sequence: CASSFTGVGYGYTF. The CDR3 nucleotides are TGTGCCAGCAGCTTCACAGGGGTCGGCTATGGCTACACCTTC.

V usage is TRBV24-1 and J usage is TRBJ2-5, with 8 bases identical to TRBD1. Unmatched junction bases numbered 4, after V lost 4 bases and J lost 4 bases. Germline loops: CDR1 KGHDR, CDR2 SFDVKD. The CDR3 is made up of 14 amino acids. Written as DNA, the CDR3 is TGTGCCACCAGTGACCCGGGACAGGTAGAGACCCAGTACTTC. The encoded protein is CATSDPGQVETQYF.